The 17 T cell receptor beta chains below were found in one sample sequenced in a study of post-analysis software for immune sequencing data. Study findings and constraints: The five TRBV segments detected at higher frequency in patients than in controls included TRBV5-6, TRBV5-1 and TRBV20-1.

Their antigens are not known. cDNA libraries for TCR beta contained unique molecular identifiers. TCRdb fed the PCR reads into MiXCR, producing one record per CDR3 protein. The top ten clones hold roughly 4.4% of a sample with about 820,000 distinct CDR3 sequences, around 50% of them seen once. Source material: blood. Receptors were obtained from a girl aged 10 to 17 with multiple sclerosis.

The genes are TRBV14 and TRBJ1-2, with TRBD1 as a possible D gene (6 bases). CDR1 is SGHDN and CDR2 is FVKESK in the germline V gene. V lost 1 base, J lost 4 bases, and 10 bases lay in between. The CDR3 totals 14 residues. The CDR3 reads CASSQVDRAYGYTF. The CDR3 DNA sequence: TGTGCCAGCAGCCAAGTGGACAGAGCCTATGGCTACACCTTC.

This clonotype has more than one count but fewer than ten. This chain uses TRBV6-5 with TRBJ2-3; weak D call: TRBD2 (5 bases). The V end lost 6 bases, the J end lost 4 bases, and 11 bases lay between the germline ends. The germline CDR1 and CDR2 sequences are MNHEY and SVGAGI. CDR3 size: 13 residues. CDR3 nucleotide sequence: TGTGCCAGCAGCGGTCTAGCTCCAGATACGCAGTATTTT. Its translation is CASSGLAPDTQYF.

The chain joins TRBV4-1 to TRBJ1-6; TRBD1 is a possible D gene (6 bases). Per the germline V gene, CDR1 is MGHRA and CDR2 is YSYEKL. The germline V and J ends were trimmed by 8 bases and 10 bases, with 15 bases remaining between them. The CDR3 extends over 13 amino acids. The CDR3 sequence is CASERGGGSPLHF. The CDR3 nucleotides are TGCGCCAGCGAAAGAGGGGGAGGGTCACCCCTCCACTTT.

The table lists this clonotype with a few counts. This chain links TRBV20-1 with TRBJ2-5, with TRBD1 matching over 7 bases. The CDR3 is made up of 13 amino acids. Unmatched junction bases numbered 3, after V lost 5 bases and J lost 0 bases. CDR1 and CDR2 from the germline V gene are DFQATT and SNEGSKA (reference sequence). In nucleotides, the CDR3 is TGCAGTGCTTCGGGACAGAACCAAGAGACCCAGTACTTC. Its protein product is CSASGQNQETQYF.

This clonotype was detected a few times. The chain recombines TRBV15 with TRBJ1-2, with D perhaps matching TRBD1 (5 bases). CDR3 length: 16 amino acids. Trimming removed 5 bases from V and 8 bases from J, with 24 bases in between. Germline V lookup: CDR1 LNHNV, CDR2 YYDKDF (reference sequence). The CDR3 coding sequence is TGTGCCACCAGCTTCCCCCGACAGCACTCGAGGCGGGGCTACACCTTC. Translating it yields CATSFPRQHSRRGYTF.

In nucleotides, the CDR3 is TGTGCCAGCAGCCAGGCGGGACTCTCTGGGGCCAACGTCCTGACTTTC. This translates into CASSQAGLSGANVLTF. The chain recombines TRBV3-1 with TRBJ2-6, with D possibly TRBD2 on 6 matching bases. The CDR3 consists of 16 residues. In germline, CDR1 is LGHDT, CDR2 YNNKEL (reference sequence). Trimming took 3 bases from V and 0 from J, leaving 9 bases between them.

The CDR3, as DNA: TGTGCCAGCAGCTTATTTAAAATGGCTAGCGGGGGGGCAGCAGAGACCCAGTACTTC. Amino acid sequence: CASSLFKMASGGAAETQYF. The rearrangement joins TRBV7-3 to TRBJ2-5; 12 nucleotides agree with TRBD2. CDR1 is SGHTA and CDR2 is FQGTGA in the germline V gene. The CDR3 runs 19 residues. V dropped 2 bases and J dropped 4; count of bases not matched to a gene: 14.

This chain links TRBV12-3 or TRBV12-4 with TRBJ2-1; no definite D call. V was clipped by 6 bases and J by 9 bases, with 15 bases between them. This CDR3 has 13 residues. The CDR3 DNA reads TGTGCCAGCAGAAAGGGCGAATTAGGTGAGCAGTTCTTC. Translation: CASRKGELGEQFF.

This clonotype was found a few times. The chain joins TRBV30 to TRBJ2-7; 12 bases match TRBD2. CDR3 length: 15 amino acids. The germline V gene encodes CDR1 GTSNPN and CDR2 SVGIG (reference sequence). V shed 3 bases and J 3 bases; nucleotides not matched to a gene: 6. The CDR3: CAWSPASGRDYEQYF. The CDR3 DNA reads as TGTGCCTGGAGCCCAGCTAGCGGGAGGGACTACGAGCAGTACTTC.

This chain connects TRBV18 to TRBJ2-5, with D unclear. The germline CDR1 and CDR2 sequences are KGHSH and LQKENI. Trimming cost V 1 base and J 2 bases, with 11 bases left between them. This CDR3 has 15 residues. CDR3 DNA: TGTGCCAGCTCACCACAATGGGCTGTACAAGAGACCCAGTACTTC. This translates into CASSPQWAVQETQYF.

This sequence joins TRBV27 and TRBJ2-3; TRBD1 matches at 8 bases. Germline CDR1 is MNHEY and CDR2 is SMNVEV (reference sequence). With V trimmed by 5 bases and J by 1 base, 8 bases remained unmatched. This CDR3 has 16 residues. The CDR3 spells CASSAPGGAGTDTQYF. The DNA of the CDR3 is TGTGCCAGCAGTGCCCCAGGGGGCGCGGGCACAGATACGCAGTATTTT.

The gene calls are TRBV12-3 or TRBV12-4 and TRBJ2-1, with D maybe TRBD2 (6 bases). V was pared by 4 bases and J by 4 bases, with 17 bases between. The CDR3 is 16 amino acids. DNA for the CDR3: TGTGCCAGCAGTTCCCCAGTGAGGGGAGGTTACAATGAGCAGTTCTTC. It specifies CASSSPVRGGYNEQFF.

The chain couples TRBV10-3 to TRBJ2-3; 11 bases map to TRBD2. The CDR3 contains 14 residues. From germline, CDR1 is ENHRY and CDR2 SYGVKD. The junction had 10 bases not matched to a gene; V was cut back by 11 bases and J by 6 bases. CDR3 sequence (DNA): TGTGCCGCTGGGACTAGCGGCCTTATCGATACGCAGTATTTT. Protein: CAAGTSGLIDTQYF.

The chain combines TRBV14 with TRBJ2-5; no reliable D call. CDR1 and CDR2 from the germline V gene are SGHDN and FVKESK. The CDR3 length is 13 residues. Between the trimmed V and J ends, which lost 1 base and 7 bases, there was a span of 10 bases. CDR3 protein: CASSQGVWGTQYF. CDR3 in DNA: TGTGCCAGCAGCCAAGGAGTCTGGGGGACCCAGTACTTC.

In regard to this clonotype: One end of the junction varies from germline; a read error may be responsible. V usage is TRBV7-8 and J usage is TRBJ2-1, with D perhaps matching TRBD2 (6 bases). Looked up from germline, CDR1 is SGHVS and CDR2 is FQNEAQ. The CDR3 totals 14 residues. CDR3 in amino acids: CASSQGTSFNEQFF. The CDR3, as DNA: TGTGCCAGCAGCCAAGGGACTTCCTTCAATGAGCAGTTCTTC.

The V and J genes are TRBV20-1 and TRBJ1-1; weak D call: TRBD1 (5 bases). From germline, CDR1 is DFQATT and CDR2 SNEGSKA (reference sequence). Trimming shortened V by 4 bases and J by 0 bases, and 12 bases separated the two germline ends. The CDR3 has 14 residues. The CDR3 DNA sequence: TGCAGTGCTACGGGGACGGCTATGAACACTGAAGCTTTCTTT. Amino acid sequence: CSATGTAMNTEAFF.

The chain employs TRBV12-3 or TRBV12-4 and TRBJ2-5; 10 bases match TRBD2. This CDR3 spans 15 amino acids. The V segment lost 2 bases and the J segment 4 bases; nucleotides outside the gene matches: 4. Here the CDR3 reads CASSLSAGGAETQYF. CDR3 coding DNA: TGTGCCAGCAGTTTATCAGCGGGGGGGGCAGAGACCCAGTACTTC.